This TCR beta chain was sequenced for a study of T-cell memory formation after mild COVID-19. V dropped 2 bases and J dropped 4 bases, with 6 bases sitting between them. The CDR3 has 13 residues. Germline V lookup: CDR1 LGHNA, CDR2 YSLEER. TCRdb used MiXCR to reprocess the 5' RACE reads, holding one entry per CDR3 protein. The sample has under 300,000 distinct CDR3 sequences; approximately 7.6% are singletons. This clonotype was observed at least ten times. This sequence joins TRBV4-3 and TRBJ1-5; D uncertain. The sample consisted of PBMCs or a T cell subset sorted from them (not recorded which). The source is a man in his late teens or twenties who had mild COVID-19 (a few samples of this study predate the infection). Cell type and time point are not known. The CDR3 coding sequence is TGCGCCAGCAGCCAACAGGAGAATCAGCCCCAGCATTTT. Its protein product is CASSQQENQPQHF.